The entry that follows covers one T cell receptor beta chain sequence. The sample holds one count of this clone. Its antigen target is currently unknown. The record has no base qualities; no much larger clone is one base away. The immunoSEQ Assay, which relies on bias-controlled multiplex PCR amplification of genomic DNA, was used to profile TCRbeta CDR3 regions. Under the source paper's analysis protocol: To quantify the absolute abundance of each unique TCRbeta CDR3 region, the sequences were collapsed and filtered. Two models were used to test differential abundance: a binomial model (Fisher-equivalent) and a beta-binomial model that adds time-dependent variance fitted from healthy donors. Clones with fewer than 5 combined templates were removed, and a clone was called differentially abundant if the clone's Benjamini-Hochberg FDR was below 0.01. Using the form v = (b*log(k)+a)^2, the beta-binomial variance was modeled as a function of the total template count across the two samples. TCRdb limited this immuneACCESS table to in-frame rearrangements with V and J called. A share of clones is missing; checked studies link under half to unresolved V genes, and the rest is unexplained. That table supplies the V and J calls and clone size; D and trimming were determined from the DNA. In this sample the table shows about 100,000 clones, roughly 88% of which occur a single time. The ten largest clonotypes hold around 5% of the sample.

There are 14 amino acids in the CDR3, from cysteine to phenylalanine inclusive. Of all the DNA, just the CDR3 is kept, 42 bases in frame from base 1. V and J lose 8 bases and 6 bases, and a span of 16 bases separates them. CDR1 LNHDA and CDR2 SQIVND are derived from the germline V gene (reference sequence). The record originates from a study of identifying expanded T cells in peripheral blood (dated by TCRdb to 2018 to 2020). The study in broad terms: Technical replicates were generated by sequencing separate aliquots of the same genomic DNA pool, and four replicates were compared pairwise.

During the collection period, no infections or other immune events were recorded for the healthy donors. Healthy-donor blood repertoires served as a training cohort to calibrate time-dependent variance in a beta-binomial model of T-cell clone differential abundance. The training cohort included 10 or so healthy donors, of whom 3 were female and 7 were male. On average the donors were 43 years old, and their ages spanned 29 to 64 years. Whole blood from each healthy donor was obtained from a commercial supplier and was collected at three time points around 2 weeks apart. For immunosequencing, genomic DNA was extracted from whole blood that had not been sorted. Findings and caveats that apply to the study as a whole: Across all healthy-donor time intervals, the beta-binomial model significantly lowered both the number of clones called differentially abundant and the false-positive rate. Across all healthy donors, variance in clone template counts between two-week samples was found to increase significantly with total template count. Around 1.3 differentially abundant clones were flagged by the binomial model between technical replicates, whereas about 15 and 19 were flagged over around two weeks and four weeks, respectively. The authors expected biological variance in healthy repertoires might increase further over much longer intervals such as months to years.

Sequenced sample: blood. The rearranged segments are TRBV19 and TRBJ1-4; the D gene cannot be resolved reliably. The sequence was obtained from a person between 18 and 75 years old in good health. The CDR3 amino acid sequence is: CASRQFELDEKLFF. The sequenced DNA is TGTGCCAGTCGTCAGTTTGAACTGGATGAAAAACTGTTTTTT.